The 20 T cell receptor beta chains below come from one sample, sequenced in a study of blood T cells in healthy people across ages. Using a J-beta primer mix together with a sample-barcoded 5' primer, a second PCR was run for about 6 to 12 cycles. TCRdb itself ran the 5' RACE reads through MiXCR, one entry per CDR3 protein. Here the sample spans 650,000 to 900,000 distinct CDR3 sequences, approximately 67% being singletons. Sequencing used blood. Every receptor here comes from a man aged 30-40 years in good health.

This sequence joins TRBV28 and TRBJ1-2, with a tentative D call TRBD1 (6 bases). Germline loops: CDR1 MDHEN, CDR2 SYDVKM. Trimming pared 6 bases from V and 5 bases from J, leaving 13 bases between. The CDR3 sequence is 13 residues long. The CDR3 reads CASRDSGIYGYTF. The CDR3 nucleotides are TGTGCCAGCAGGGACAGTGGGATTTATGGCTACACCTTC.

The rearrangement joins TRBV2 to TRBJ2-4, with D unclear. The CDR3 consists of 11 residues. Germline CDR1 reads SNHLY; CDR2 reads FYNNEI. V shed 6 bases and J shed 6 bases, with 6 bases lying between them. The CDR3 DNA sequence: TGTGCCAGCAGACGGCGAAACATTCAGTACTTC. Translation gives CASRRRNIQYF.

This clonotype has at least ten counts. The chain uses TRBV29-1 and TRBJ2-7; the match to TRBD1 covers 7 bases. CDR3 length equals 13 residues. Trimming took 6 bases from V and 0 from J; bases not matched to a gene: 5. Germline CDR1 reads SQVTM; CDR2 reads ANQGSEA. The CDR3 DNA follows: TGCAGCGTAATCCGGGACAGCTCCTACGAGCAGTACTTC. This codes for CSVIRDSSYEQYF.

In its sample, this clonotype was seen a few times. The V and J genes are TRBV12-3 or TRBV12-4 and TRBJ2-4; no definite D call. V dropped 5 bases and J dropped 0 bases, with 5 bases sitting between them. CDR3 length: 13 residues. The CDR3 spells CASSRSAKNIQYF. Here the CDR3 DNA reads TGTGCCAGCAGTCGGTCAGCCAAAAACATTCAGTACTTC.

The V gene is TRBV5-1, the J gene TRBJ1-2, with 10 bases identical to TRBD1. The junction had 10 bases not matched to a gene; V was cut back by 4 bases and J by 4 bases. Germline V CDR1 and CDR2: SGHRS, YFSETQ. The CDR3 has 16 amino acids. The CDR3 protein is CASSKGTGVNFYGYTF. DNA for the CDR3: TGCGCCAGCAGCAAGGGGACAGGGGTTAATTTCTATGGCTACACCTTC.

The rearrangement joins TRBV18 to TRBJ2-3; 9 bases are a match to TRBD2. Germline loops: CDR1 KGHSH, CDR2 LQKENI. V trimming: 2 bases; J trimming: 6 bases; junction bases outside the gene matches: 6. The CDR3 is 15 residues long. CDR3 in amino acids: CASSPVAGGRDTQYF. The CDR3 nucleotides read TGTGCCAGCTCACCAGTGGCGGGGGGGCGTGATACGCAGTATTTT.

CDR3 residues: CSVGTGAGGGYTF. The DNA of the CDR3 is TGCAGCGTTGGTACAGGGGCCGGCGGTGGCTACACCTTC. The chain employs TRBV29-1 and TRBJ1-2; 7 nucleotides line up with TRBD1. Germline trimming cut 4 bases from V and 7 bases from J; bases unmatched to any gene: 9. The CDR3 contains 13 residues. Germline V lookup: CDR1 SQVTM, CDR2 ANQGSEA.

The V call is TRBV20-1, the J call TRBJ1-1, with a weak D call TRBD1 (5 bases). Germline CDR1 reads DFQATT; CDR2 reads SNEGSKA (reference sequence). This CDR3 spans 15 amino acids. Between the trimmed V and J ends, which lost 1 base and 5 bases, there was a span of 17 bases. CDR3 sequence: CSARVERGKGTEAFF. The CDR3 DNA follows: TGCAGTGCTAGAGTCGAAAGGGGCAAGGGGACTGAAGCTTTCTTT.

Concerning this clonotype itself: It is unclear where the CDR3 begins or ends on the DNA, so no DNA is shown, and the CDR3 is as TCRdb lists it. The chain employs TRBV7-8 and TRBJ1-1; the table's D call TRBD1 went unverified against the DNA. The CDR3 has 14 residues if both end residues are counted. Germline loops: CDR1 SGHVS, CDR2 FQNEAQ. The CDR3 loop is CASSFLSGPAEAFF.

V gene TRBV4-3 combines with J gene TRBJ1-1; D possibly corresponds to TRBD1 (5 bases). Trimming removed 1 base at V and 5 bases at J, with 11 bases between. CDR3 size: 14 residues. Germline lookup yields CDR1 LGHNA and CDR2 YSLEER. CDR3 DNA: TGCGCCAGCAGCCAAGGAACAGGTTTGACTGAAGCTTTCTTT. It is translated as CASSQGTGLTEAFF.

This chain links TRBV3-1 with TRBJ2-1; D perhaps matches TRBD2 (5 bases). This CDR3 has 16 residues. Trimming took 5 bases from V and 3 from J, leaving 17 bases between them. The germline V gene encodes CDR1 LGHDT and CDR2 YNNKEL (reference sequence). The CDR3 nucleotides are TGTGCCAGCAGCTCTCGGACTGGTCCCTTCTACAATGAGCAGTTCTTC. As protein: CASSSRTGPFYNEQFF.

The chain uses TRBV20-1 and TRBJ2-3; D call uncertain. The CDR3 consists of 12 residues. Looked up from germline, CDR1 is DFQATT and CDR2 is SNEGSKA (reference sequence). The ends were cut back, 2 bases at V and 5 bases at J, with 8 bases in the middle. The CDR3 sequence is CSARSEVDTQYF. CDR3 DNA: TGCAGTGCTAGATCCGAGGTAGATACGCAGTATTTT.

The CDR3 DNA reads TGTGCCAGCAGCGTAGATAGGTTTTCCTACGAGCAGTACTTC. Protein: CASSVDRFSYEQYF. The V call is TRBV7-2, the J call TRBJ2-7; no clear D. The germline gives CDR1 SGHTA, CDR2 FQGNSA. Trimming took 5 bases from V and 1 from J, leaving 12 bases between them. This CDR3 comprises 14 residues.

This clonotype was seen a few times. The chain is built from TRBV29-1 and TRBJ2-3; 11 positions match TRBD1. Trimming took 6 bases from V and 3 from J; bases not matched to a gene: 5. This CDR3 is 14 amino acids long. Germline V gene lookup returns CDR1 SQVTM and CDR2 ANQGSEA. CDR3 sequence: CSVQDRGHTDTQYF. CDR3 in DNA: TGCAGCGTGCAGGACAGGGGGCATACAGATACGCAGTATTTT.

The chain links TRBV6-2 or TRBV6-3 to TRBJ2-4, with a tentative D call TRBD2 (6 bases). The J call is doubtful: the DNA matches TRBJ2-5 better. CDR1 is MNHEY and CDR2 is SVGEGT in the germline V gene. The CDR3 length is 15 residues. The CDR3 sequence is CASSYSRPGVKTQYF. Written as DNA, the CDR3 is TGTGCCAGCAGTTACTCTAGGCCGGGGGTGAAGACCCAGTACTTC.

This chain joins TRBV25-1 and TRBJ2-7; 10 nucleotides match TRBD2. The CDR3 covers 16 residues. Germline V gene lookup returns CDR1 MGHDK and CDR2 SYGVNS. The junction had 5 bases not matched to a gene; V was cut back by 1 base and J by 2 bases. CDR3 bases: TGTGCCAGCAGTGAATCGGCTAGCGGGGGAACCTACGAGCAGTACTTC. It encodes CASSESASGGTYEQYF.

This clonotype was seen a handful of times. The rearrangement joins TRBV27 to TRBJ2-1, with D possibly matching TRBD2 (7 bases). CDR1 and CDR2 from the germline V gene are MNHEY and SMNVEV (reference sequence). Trimming pared 0 bases from V and 3 bases from J, leaving 12 bases between. The CDR3 consists of 16 residues. CDR3 in amino acids: CASSLSSGGLYNEQFF. The DNA for the CDR3 is TGTGCCAGCAGTTTATCATCGGGGGGCCTCTACAATGAGCAGTTCTTC.

The chain is built from TRBV10-3 and TRBJ2-5; 8 bases line up with TRBD1. The CDR3 spans 19 residues. V dropped 6 bases and J dropped 4; count of bases not matched to a gene: 22. The germline V gene encodes CDR1 ENHRY and CDR2 SYGVKD. CDR3 DNA sequence: TGTGCCATCAGACCTGAGGCAGAGATCCGGGACAGGCCTCGAGAGACCCAGTACTTC. Amino acids: CAIRPEAEIRDRPRETQYF.

This clonotype was detected once. The chain recombines TRBV4-3 with TRBJ2-2, with D maybe TRBD1 (6 bases). The V end lost 1 base, the J end lost 2 bases, and 14 bases lay between the germline ends. The length of the CDR3 is 17 residues. Per the germline V gene, CDR1 is LGHNA and CDR2 is YSLEER. In DNA, the CDR3 is TGCGCCAGCAGCCAAGGTACAGGGTCCCTTAACACCGGGGAGCTGTTTTTT. Translation: CASSQGTGSLNTGELFF.

The rearrangement links TRBV29-1 to TRBJ2-3, with a weak D call TRBD2 (7 bases). Between the trimmed V and J ends, which lost 2 bases and 10 bases, there was a span of 13 bases. The CDR3 consists of 12 residues. Germline V gene lookup returns CDR1 SQVTM and CDR2 ANQGSEA. The CDR3 sequence: CSVERGAKSQYF. In DNA, the CDR3 is TGCAGCGTTGAACGGGGGGCTAAGTCGCAGTATTTT.